These 21 T cell receptor beta chains share one sample of origin, sequenced in a study of blood T cell repertoires in COVID-19. The table came from immunoSEQ multiplex PCR; TCRdb's copy has only in-frame clones and leaves some out. The table lists under 45,000 clones, approximately 88% of them singletons. Sequenced input: peripheral blood. The receptors shown here come from a woman aged 40 to 50 with acute or convalescent COVID-19.

This chain links TRBV27 with TRBJ1-2; 10 bases fit TRBD1. The CDR3 extends over 15 amino acids. Germline V gene lookup returns CDR1 MNHEY and CDR2 SMNVEV (reference sequence). The junction had 8 bases not matched to a gene; V was cut back by 6 bases and J by 4 bases. CDR3 in amino acids: CASRDRDRGPYGYTF. The DNA for the CDR3 is TGTGCCAGCAGGGACCGGGACAGGGGCCCCTATGGCTACACCTTC.

This clone was picked up one time. This chain joins TRBV27 and TRBJ2-1; tentative D call: TRBD1 (6 bases). Between the trimmed V and J ends, which lost 1 base and 0 bases, there was a span of 10 bases. CDR3 length: 16 amino acids. CDR1 is MNHEY, CDR2 SMNVEV, per germline (reference sequence). The CDR3 DNA sequence: TGTGCCAGCAGTTTATTTCAGGGGATCTCCTACAATGAGCAGTTCTTC. Protein sequence: CASSLFQGISYNEQFF.

The gene calls are TRBV7-9 and TRBJ1-3, with 8 nucleotides matching TRBD1. CDR3 length: 15 amino acids. V lost 4 bases, J lost 4 bases, and 6 bases stayed unmatched. The V gene's germline CDR1 is SEHNR and CDR2 FQNEAQ (reference sequence). The CDR3 nucleotides read TGTGCCAGCAGCTCCCCGACAGGGGAGGGAAACACCATATATTTT. Translation: CASSSPTGEGNTIYF.

This clone was detected only a few times. The V call is TRBV23-1, the J call TRBJ1-4; D is perhaps TRBD1 (5 bases). TRBV23-1 is reported as an ORF; its role is uncertain. The CDR3 totals 17 residues. Trimming cost V 0 bases and J 8 bases, with 19 bases left between them. In DNA, the CDR3 is TGCGCCAGCAGTCAATCGGTCGGACGGGGGATAGGGGAAAAACTGTTTTTT. Protein: CASSQSVGRGIGEKLFF.

Comment on this clone: This CDR3 is also generated by other DNA sequences in the sample. The V gene is TRBV5-4, the J gene TRBJ2-3; a weak D match, TRBD2 (5 bases). Germline-derived CDR1 and CDR2 are SGHNT and YYREEE (reference sequence). V lost 1 base and J lost 5, with 11 bases in between. This CDR3 is 14 amino acids long. The CDR3: CASSLTGYEDTQYF. CDR3 nucleotides: TGTGCCAGCAGCTTGACGGGGTATGAAGATACGCAGTATTTT.

This clone was seen once. The chain employs TRBV5-1 and TRBJ2-7; 9 nucleotides line up with TRBD2. Germline CDR1 reads SGHRS; CDR2 reads YFSETQ. The CDR3 has 18 amino acids. V lost 2 bases to trimming and J lost 3 bases; unmatched junction nucleotides: 15. The CDR3 reads CASSLSYTPGTSSYEQYF. The CDR3, as DNA: TGCGCCAGCAGCTTATCCTACACACCCGGGACTAGCAGCTACGAGCAGTACTTC.

This chain joins TRBV9 and TRBJ2-2, with TRBD2 identical over 8 bases. The CDR3 covers 17 residues. Trimming at V came to 4 bases and at J to 3 bases, leaving 11 bases not matched to a gene. Germline values: CDR1 SGDLS, CDR2 YYNGEE. CDR3 sequence (DNA): TGTGCCAGCAGCCTACGACCGGGGGGGCAGGACACCGGGGAGCTGTTTTTT. Protein: CASSLRPGGQDTGELFF. The whole variable domain, filled in from reference TRBV9 and TRBJ2-2, reads DSGVTQTPKHLITATGQRVTLRCSPRSGDLSVYWYQQSLDQGLQFLIQYYNGEERAKGNILERFSAQQFPDLHSELNLSSLELGDSALYFCASSLRPGGQDTGELFFGEGSRLTVL.

The chain uses TRBV18 and TRBJ2-7; 10 bases line up with TRBD2. Germline loops: CDR1 KGHSH, CDR2 LQKENI. V dropped 3 bases and J dropped 2; count of bases not matched to a gene: 10. CDR3 length equals 17 residues. CDR3 amino acids: CASSPGTSAERTYEQYF. CDR3 in DNA: TGTGCCAGCTCACCCGGGACTAGCGCAGAGCGAACCTACGAGCAGTACTTC.

The J gene is TRBJ2-6, the V gene TRBV5-4; the D gene is possibly TRBD2 (6 bases). The CDR3 extends over 16 amino acids. Trimming pared 6 bases from V and 2 bases from J, leaving 15 bases between. Germline CDR1 SGHNT, CDR2 YYREEE (reference sequence). The CDR3 nucleotides read TGTGCCAGCACCGGGGGAGGCTCAACTGGGGCCAACGTCCTGACTTTC. As protein: CASTGGGSTGANVLTF. The entire variable domain, with the rest obtained from reference TRBV5-4 and TRBJ2-6, is as follows: ETGVTQSPTHLIKTRGQQVTLRCSSQSGHNTVSWYQQALGQGPQFIFQYYREEENGRGNFPPRFSGLQFPNYSSELNVNALELDDSALYLCASTGGGSTGANVLTFGAGSRLTVL.

The V gene is TRBV28, the J gene TRBJ2-1; 8 bases are a match to TRBD2. V shed 2 bases, J shed 1 base, and the junction held 4 bases outside the gene matches. The germline gives CDR1 MDHEN, CDR2 SYDVKM. CDR3 length: 16 residues. The CDR3 DNA sequence: TGTGCCAGCAGTTTACTTCTAGCGGGTTCCTACAATGAGCAGTTCTTC. As protein: CASSLLLAGSYNEQFF.

The CDR3 DNA reads TGTGCCACCAGCAATACTAGGAATCAGTTCTTC. This codes for CATSNTRNQFF. The rearrangement links TRBV15 to TRBJ2-1; TRBD2 might be the D (5 bases). Trimming left V 4 bases short and J 13 bases short, with 11 bases between. The CDR3 extends over 11 amino acids. Germline V gene data show CDR1 as LNHNV and CDR2 as YYDKDF (reference sequence).

The V call is TRBV5-4, the J call TRBJ2-3; the match to TRBD2 covers 7 bases. V trimming: 6 bases; J trimming: 0 bases; junction bases outside the gene matches: 7. Germline CDR1 reads SGHNT; CDR2 reads YYREEE (reference sequence). The CDR3 totals 15 residues. The DNA of the CDR3 is TGTGCCAGCAACACGGGACTACCTAGCACAGATACGCAGTATTTT. Translating it yields CASNTGLPSTDTQYF.

The chain joins TRBV29-1 to TRBJ1-5; 9 bases are shared with TRBD1. Germline assignment: CDR1 SQVTM and CDR2 ANQGSEA. The CDR3 extends over 14 amino acids. After removal of 4 bases from V and 12 bases from J, the junction contained 13 bases not matched to a gene. In DNA form, the CDR3 reads TGCAGCGTTGGGCGGACAGGGGATAATACGGGCCAGCATTTT. Amino acid sequence: CSVGRTGDNTGQHF.

The chain uses TRBV5-6 and TRBJ1-4; D is unclear. CDR1 is SGHDT, CDR2 YYEEEE, per germline. Trimming cost V 4 bases and J 1 base, with 14 bases left between them. The CDR3 is 16 amino acids. The DNA for the CDR3 is TGTGCCAGCAGCCCCCTTAGGGAGGGAACTAATGAAAAACTGTTTTTT. This encodes CASSPLREGTNEKLFF.

This clone was seen once. This chain joins TRBV28 and TRBJ2-7, with D unclear. V lost 3 bases and J lost 4, with 4 bases in between. Germline V gene sequence: CDR1 MDHEN, CDR2 SYDVKM. The CDR3 is 11 residues long. The CDR3 DNA reads as TGTGCCAGCAGTTTCAGTTACGAGCAGTACTTC. It translates to CASSFSYEQYF.

J is TRBJ2-5 and V is TRBV3-1 (or the pseudogene TRBV3-2); TRBD2 matches 15 bases. With V trimmed by 5 bases and J by 5 bases, 6 bases remained unmatched. This CDR3 region has 16 residues. The germline gives CDR1 LGHDT, CDR2 YNNKEL (reference sequence). CDR3 DNA: TGTGCCAGCAGCAAAAGGACTAGCGGGGGGGCGGAGACCCAGTACTTC. Its translation is CASSKRTSGGAETQYF.

This chain uses TRBV4-2 with TRBJ2-7, with 7 bases matching TRBD1. Germline V lookup: CDR1 LGHNA, CDR2 YNFKEQ. After removal of 5 bases from V and 4 bases from J, the junction contained 8 bases not matched to a gene. CDR3 size: 14 residues. The CDR3 reads CASSVNRGLYEQYF. The CDR3 nucleotides are TGTGCCAGCAGCGTGAACAGGGGCTTATACGAGCAGTACTTC.

This clone was observed a single time. The genes are TRBV9 and TRBJ2-1, with 13 nucleotides matching TRBD2. Germline CDR1 SGDLS, CDR2 YYNGEE. This CDR3 has 15 residues. The V and J ends lost 4 bases and 6 bases, in that order; junction bases with no gene match: 4. The CDR3, as DNA: TGTGCCAGCAGCCGGACTAGCGGGAGCCCCAATGAGCAGTTCTTC. It yields the protein CASSRTSGSPNEQFF.

The chain recombines TRBV6-2 or TRBV6-3 with TRBJ1-6; D not resolved. The CDR3 has 15 residues. V was pared by 6 bases and J by 3 bases, with 12 bases between. Germline V CDR1 and CDR2: MNHEY, SVGEGT. For the CDR3, the DNA is TGTGCCAGCAGCGAAGTGTCAGACTATAATTCACCCCTCCACTTT. This encodes CASSEVSDYNSPLHF.

This rearrangement joins TRBV6-2 or TRBV6-3 to TRBJ1-2, with D unclear. The CDR3 sequence is 12 residues long. The germline V gene encodes CDR1 MNHEY and CDR2 SVGEGT. Trimming took off 2 bases at V and 4 bases at J, with 5 bases between the two ends. CDR3 in amino acids: CASSYKSYGYTF. As DNA, the CDR3 is TGTGCCAGCAGTTACAAGAGCTATGGCTACACCTTC.

The chain carries TRBV7-2 and TRBJ1-1; 8 bases line up with TRBD1. Losses at the gene ends were 4 bases for V and 4 bases for J; bases not matched to a gene: 5. The CDR3 covers 14 residues. The V gene's germline CDR1 is SGHTA and CDR2 FQGNSA. This CDR3 is CASSWNTGGTEAFF. Here the CDR3 DNA reads TGTGCCAGCAGCTGGAATACAGGGGGCACTGAAGCTTTCTTT. Filled out from reference TRBV7-2 and TRBJ1-1, the complete variable domain reads GAGVSQSPSNKVTEKGKDVELRCDPISGHTALYWYRQSLGQGLEFLIYFQGNSAPDKSGLPSDRFSAERTGGSVSTLTIQRTQQEDSAVYLCASSWNTGGTEAFFGQGTRLTVV.